The next 28 T cell receptor beta chains were all read from a single sample in a study of graft-versus-host responses after intestinal transplantation. The method was immunoSEQ multiplex PCR; TCRdb's version includes in-frame clones alone and lacks a portion of them. Of about 99,000 clones in the sample, roughly 87% were seen once. No antigen has been assigned to these receptors. The sequences come from unstimulated CD4+ T cells sorted from spleen or lymph node cells, collected before intestinal transplant. The receptors stem from a human donor who received an intestinal transplant.

The rearrangement uses TRBV7-9 and TRBJ2-2, with 11 bases fitting TRBD2. CDR3 size: 16 residues. Germline V gene data show CDR1 as SEHNR and CDR2 as FQNEAQ (reference sequence). The V segment lost 6 bases and the J segment 3 bases; nucleotides outside the gene matches: 6. CDR3 amino acids: CASSPGLAAYTGELFF. The CDR3 nucleotides are TGTGCCAGCAGTCCGGGACTAGCGGCTTACACCGGGGAGCTGTTTTTT.

The count of this clone is one. This chain links TRBV27 with TRBJ2-2; D call uncertain. This CDR3 comprises 15 residues. The V end lost 5 bases, the J end lost 0 bases, and 10 bases lay between the germline ends. Per germline, CDR1 MNHEY and CDR2 SMNVEV (reference sequence). Here the CDR3 reads CASSPPLANTGELFF. Here the CDR3 DNA reads TGTGCCAGCAGTCCACCATTAGCGAACACCGGGGAGCTGTTTTTT.

This chain uses TRBV7-3 with TRBJ2-5; D is perhaps TRBD2 (6 bases). This CDR3 has 13 residues. The ends were cut back, 5 bases at V and 2 bases at J, with 9 bases in the middle. Germline V gives CDR1 SGHTA, CDR2 FQGTGA. CDR3 residues: CASSRSGQETQYF. Written as DNA, the CDR3 is TGTGCCAGCAGCCGGAGCGGGCAAGAGACCCAGTACTTC. The full variable domain, in which reference TRBV7-3 and TRBJ2-5 provide the parts outside the CDR3, is GAGVSQTPSNKVTEKGKYVELRCDPISGHTALYWYRQSLGQGPEFLIYFQGTGAADDSGLPNDRFFAVRPEGSVSTLKIQRTERGDSAVYLCASSRSGQETQYFGPGTRLLVL.

V usage is TRBV27 and J usage is TRBJ2-3, with 8 nucleotides matching TRBD1. CDR3 length: 15 amino acids. Germline V gene data show CDR1 as MNHEY and CDR2 as SMNVEV (reference sequence). J gave up 3 bases and V 1 base, and 3 bases lay outside the gene matches. CDR3 residues: CASSLLTGGTDTQYF. The CDR3 coding sequence is TGTGCCAGCAGTTTATTAACAGGGGGGACAGATACGCAGTATTTT.

This clone has only one observation. This chain connects TRBV7-2 to TRBJ2-6; a possible D gene is TRBD1 (7 bases). The germline gives CDR1 SGHTA, CDR2 FQGNSA. V shed 1 base and J shed 0 bases, with 13 bases lying between them. CDR3 length: 18 residues. CDR3 residues: CASSLVRGTYSGANVLTF. The DNA of the CDR3 is TGTGCCAGCAGCTTAGTCAGGGGGACTTACTCTGGGGCCAACGTCCTGACTTTC.

The chain is built from TRBV6-5 and TRBJ1-3, with a weak D call TRBD1 (5 bases). The CDR3 extends over 13 amino acids. V was cut by 2 bases and J by 4 bases, with 6 bases left in between. Germline V lookup: CDR1 MNHEY, CDR2 SVGAGI. This chain's CDR3 is CASSYDRGNTIYF. CDR3 nucleotides: TGTGCCAGCAGTTACGACAGAGGAAACACCATATATTTT.

This sequence joins TRBV4-1 and TRBJ1-1, with a tentative D call TRBD1 (5 bases). Germline values: CDR1 MGHRA, CDR2 YSYEKL. The CDR3 consists of 15 residues. Trimming shortened V by 0 bases and J by 5 bases, and 13 bases separated the two germline ends. CDR3 in DNA: TGCGCCAGCAGCCAAGACCGGGGGGATGGAACTGAAGCTTTCTTT. Translating gives CASSQDRGDGTEAFF.

The V gene is TRBV18, the J gene TRBJ1-2; possibly TRBD1 for D (6 bases). The CDR3 runs 14 residues. The V end lost 0 bases, the J end lost 8 bases, and 13 bases lay between the germline ends. Germline CDR1 reads KGHSH; CDR2 reads LQKENI. The CDR3 here is CASSPPQGERGYTF. For the CDR3, the DNA is TGTGCCAGCTCACCACCACAGGGTGAGCGAGGCTACACCTTC.

The chain carries TRBV18 and TRBJ1-5, with D perhaps TRBD1 (5 bases). Germline V CDR1 and CDR2: KGHSH, LQKENI. Trimming shortened V by 6 bases and J by 1 base, and 10 bases separated the two germline ends. The CDR3 is 14 amino acids. CDR3 bases: TGTGCCAGCTCCCTGAGGGACAGCAATCAGCCCCAGCATTTT. The encoded protein is CASSLRDSNQPQHF. The whole variable domain, filled in from reference TRBV18 and TRBJ1-5, reads NAGVMQNPRHLVRRRGQEARLRCSPMKGHSHVYWYRQLPEEGLKFMVYLQKENIIDESGMPKERFSAEFPKEGPSILRIQQVVRGDSAAYFCASSLRDSNQPQHFGDGTRLSIL.

The chain uses TRBV6-5 and TRBJ2-3; D remains ambiguous. V lost 0 bases, J lost 0 bases, and 10 bases lay in between. Germline values: CDR1 MNHEY, CDR2 SVGAGI. This CDR3 is built from 16 residues. The CDR3: CASSYSYSSSTDTQYF. As DNA, the CDR3 is TGTGCCAGCAGTTACTCGTATAGCTCTAGCACAGATACGCAGTATTTT.

V gene TRBV10-3 combines with J gene TRBJ2-7; no clear D gene. From germline, CDR1 is ENHRY and CDR2 SYGVKD. This CDR3 is 12 amino acids long. Trimming shortened V by 3 bases and J by 0 bases, and 3 bases separated the two germline ends. The CDR3 region is CAISESSYEQYF. The CDR3 DNA sequence: TGTGCCATCAGTGAAAGCTCCTACGAGCAGTACTTC.

The J gene is TRBJ2-1, the V gene TRBV20-1; D is undetermined. Germline CDR1 reads DFQATT; CDR2 reads SNEGSKA (reference sequence). CDR3 length equals 11 residues. Between the trimmed V and J ends, which lost 2 bases and 6 bases, there was a span of 5 bases. For the CDR3, the DNA is TGCAGTGCTAGAATGTTCAATGAGCAGTTCTTC. This sequence encodes CSARMFNEQFF.

This clone was observed a single time. The CDR3 sequence: CASSASVVGKTYGYTF. The DNA of the CDR3 is TGTGCCAGCAGCGCCAGCGTCGTCGGAAAGACCTATGGCTACACCTTC. The chain links TRBV11-3 to TRBJ1-2; D unresolved. The CDR3 length is 16 residues. Per the germline V gene, CDR1 is SGHNT and CDR2 is YENEEA. The ends were cut back, 5 bases at V and 4 bases at J, with 20 bases in the middle.

The CDR3 sequence: CASSREFDTGELFF. The DNA of the CDR3 is TGCGCCAGCAGCAGGGAATTTGACACCGGGGAGCTGTTTTTT. The chain carries TRBV5-1 and TRBJ2-2; no firm D call. Trimming removed 4 bases at V and 3 bases at J, with 10 bases between. CDR1 and CDR2 from the germline V gene are SGHRS and YFSETQ. The CDR3 totals 14 residues. The complete variable domain, with remaining parts taken from reference TRBV5-1 and TRBJ2-2, reads KAGVTQTPRYLIKTRGQQVTLSCSPISGHRSVSWYQQTPGQGLQFLFEYFSETQRNKGNFPGRFSGRQFSNSRSEMNVSTLELGDSALYLCASSREFDTGELFFGEGSRLTVL.

The chain's CDR3 is CASSQYLTRNGYTF. CDR3 nucleotides: TGCGCCAGCAGTCAATACCTTACTAGGAATGGCTACACCTTC. This chain links TRBV23-1 with TRBJ1-2; D gene unclear. TRBV23-1 qualifies as an ORF whose function is uncertain. The CDR3 sequence is 14 residues long. V was cut by 1 base and J by 6 bases, with 12 bases left in between.

This chain links TRBV4-1 with TRBJ1-2; 7 bases map to TRBD1. CDR1 and CDR2 from the germline V gene are MGHRA and YSYEKL. CDR3 length equals 15 residues. The V segment lost 0 bases and the J segment 5 bases; nucleotides outside the gene matches: 6. The CDR3 region is CASSQDSGTEYGYTF. CDR3 nucleotides: TGCGCCAGCAGCCAAGATAGCGGGACAGAATATGGCTACACCTTC.

Only one count was recorded for this clone. V gene TRBV5-6 combines with J gene TRBJ2-7; 8 bases line up with TRBD1. V trimming: 0 bases; J trimming: 6 bases; junction bases outside the gene matches: 20. This CDR3 contains 19 residues. Germline V gene lookup returns CDR1 SGHDT and CDR2 YYEEEE. The CDR3 coding sequence is TGTGCCAGCAGCTTGGCGCGCGGGGCCGGGACAGGCGGCGAGGGCGAGCAGTACTTC. Its protein is CASSLARGAGTGGEGEQYF. The whole variable domain, remainder taken from reference TRBV5-6 and TRBJ2-7, is DAGVTQSPTHLIKTRGQQVTLRCSPKSGHDTVSWYQQALGQGPQFIFQYYEEEERQRGNFPDRFSGHQFPNYSSELNVNALLLGDSALYLCASSLARGAGTGGEGEQYFGPGTRLTVT.

The chain has TRBV29-1 and TRBJ1-4, with 9 bases identical to TRBD1. Trimming removed 8 bases from V and 3 bases from J; junction bases left unmatched: 4. The CDR3 sequence is 13 residues long. Germline loops: CDR1 SQVTM, CDR2 ANQGSEA. The CDR3 nucleotides are TGCAGCTCACGACAGGGGGCTAATGAAAAACTGTTTTTT. Amino acid sequence: CSSRQGANEKLFF.

The V gene is TRBV6-1, the J gene TRBJ1-2; possible D gene TRBD1, 6 bases. The CDR3 contains 14 residues. Trimming stripped 6 bases from V and 4 bases from J, with 15 bases between. The germline CDR1 and CDR2 sequences are MNHNS and SASEGT. CDR3 residues: CASRTQTGSYGYTF. The CDR3 DNA reads TGTGCCAGCAGAACACAGACAGGATCCTATGGCTACACCTTC.

The count of this clone is one. V is TRBV6-5 and J is TRBJ1-2, with no clear D. This CDR3 has 13 amino acids. Germline CDR1 and CDR2: MNHEY and SVGAGI. Deletions cut 2 bases from V and 4 bases from J, with 8 bases between. The CDR3 bases are TGTGCCAGCAGTTACCGGCAGAGCTATGGCTACACCTTC. The encoded protein is CASSYRQSYGYTF.

V gene TRBV9 combines with J gene TRBJ2-5, with TRBD2 matching 10 bases. The CDR3 spans 16 residues. Germline loops: CDR1 SGDLS, CDR2 YYNGEE. J gave up 2 bases and V 2 bases, and 6 bases lay outside the gene matches. The CDR3 region has the DNA TGTGCCAGCAGCGTTTCTAGCGGGGGAGAACAAGAGACCCAGTACTTC. This encodes CASSVSSGGEQETQYF.

The chain recombines TRBV7-3 with TRBJ2-1; 7 nucleotides match TRBD1. Germline loops: CDR1 SGHTA, CDR2 FQGTGA. V lost 5 bases to trimming and J lost 0 bases; unmatched junction nucleotides: 7. There are 16 residues in the CDR3. This CDR3 reads CASSTRDSYSYNEQFF. As DNA, the CDR3 is TGTGCCAGCAGCACCCGGGACAGTTACTCCTACAATGAGCAGTTCTTC.

V gene TRBV28 combines with J gene TRBJ2-5; D assignment may be TRBD1 or TRBD2 (5 bases each). Germline values: CDR1 MDHEN, CDR2 SYDVKM. The CDR3 spans 18 residues. Trimming took 4 bases from V and 0 from J, leaving 21 bases between them. CDR3 region: CASSYSEGRAVYQETQYF. In DNA, the CDR3 is TGTGCCAGCAGTTACTCCGAGGGGCGGGCCGTGTACCAAGAGACCCAGTACTTC.

This sequence joins TRBV2 and TRBJ2-5; TRBD2 matches 7 bases. The CDR3 runs 15 residues. The junction had 10 bases not matched to a gene; V was cut back by 2 bases and J by 7 bases. The V gene's germline CDR1 is SNHLY and CDR2 FYNNEI. The CDR3 sequence: CASSERTRSVRTQYF. Written as DNA, the CDR3 is TGTGCCAGCAGTGAAAGGACTAGATCAGTCAGGACCCAGTACTTC.

This chain uses TRBV30 with TRBJ2-7; 7 nucleotides agree with TRBD2. V gave up 0 bases and J gave up 4 bases; unmatched junction bases: 12. CDR1 and CDR2 from the germline V gene are GTSNPN and SVGIG (reference sequence). CDR3 size: 16 residues. The chain's CDR3 is CAWSVLYNGGSYEQYF. The CDR3 DNA reads TGTGCCTGGAGTGTGTTATATAATGGCGGGAGTTACGAGCAGTACTTC.

CDR3 coding DNA: TGCGCCAGTCGCCTGACGGGAGGGCTCCAAGAGACCCAGTACTTC. This codes for CASRLTGGLQETQYF. The V and J genes are TRBV4-1 and TRBJ2-5; 8 nucleotides align to TRBD2. In germline, CDR1 is MGHRA, CDR2 YSYEKL. The CDR3 covers 15 residues. Losses at the gene ends were 9 bases for V and 1 base for J; bases not matched to a gene: 10.

The genes are TRBV4-1 and TRBJ1-2; 8 bases agree with TRBD1. The CDR3 length is 16 residues. The trim removed 4 bases at V and 4 bases at J, leaving 11 bases unmatched. CDR1 is MGHRA and CDR2 is YSYEKL in the germline V gene. The CDR3 DNA reads TGCGCCAGCAGCCTTACCTCCGGGACAGGATCCTATGGCTACACCTTC. Translating it yields CASSLTSGTGSYGYTF.

This clone was detected only once. The J gene is TRBJ2-5, the V gene TRBV29-1; D remains unclear. TRBJ2-7 matches the DNA end more closely, so the J call is doubtful. Germline V lookup: CDR1 SQVTM, CDR2 ANQGSEA. The CDR3 contains 14 residues. CDR3 nucleotides: TGCAGCGTTTTCGCCGGTCTTCACTCCTACGAGCAGTACTTC. As protein: CSVFAGLHSYEQYF.